The T cell receptor (beta chain) described here comes from a study of cytomegalovirus exposure and HLA in healthy donors. For the study at large: Ancestry clustering placed about 86% of several hundred genotyped donors in the Caucasian-associated cluster.

This clone has just a few counts. The antigen remains unidentified. Overall study results and limits: A prior analysis recorded that most TCR beta V segments were productive about 90% or about 30% of the time. The authors later found TCR association rates varying by HLA locus, with DRB1 most and HLA-C fewest.

PCR primers comprised 60 Vbeta and 13 Jbeta primers. Sequenced by immunoSEQ multiplex PCR; TCRdb stores in-frame clones only, minus some. The sample lists some 42,000 clones, 50% seen once, with 9% to 13% in the top ten. The CDR3 has 16 amino acids. Looked up from germline, CDR1 is SGHTA and CDR2 is FQGNSA. Trimming cost V 3 bases and J 2 bases; bases outside gene matches: 3. The chain carries TRBV7-2 and TRBJ2-3; TRBD2 matches 12 bases. Material: PBMCs. The source of this sequence is a human donor in good health. The CDR3 DNA follows: TGTGCCAGCAGCTTTTCTAGCGGGAGGGCCACAGATACGCAGTATTTT. This gives the protein CASSFSSGRATDTQYF.